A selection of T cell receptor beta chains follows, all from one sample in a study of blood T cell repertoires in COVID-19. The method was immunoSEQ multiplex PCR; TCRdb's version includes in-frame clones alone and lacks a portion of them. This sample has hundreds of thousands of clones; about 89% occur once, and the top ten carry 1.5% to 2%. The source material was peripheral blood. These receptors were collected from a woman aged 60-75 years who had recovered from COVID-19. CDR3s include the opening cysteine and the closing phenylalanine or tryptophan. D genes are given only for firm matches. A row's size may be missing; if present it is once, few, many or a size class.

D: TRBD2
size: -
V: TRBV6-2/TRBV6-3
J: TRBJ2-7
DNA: TGTGCCAGCAGTTCCCCCAAGCGGGAGTACGAGCAGTACTTC
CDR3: CASSSPKREYEQYF

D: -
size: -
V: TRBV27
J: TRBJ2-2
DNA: TGTGCCAGCAGCCAAAGGGCGCGGACAGCGAACACCGGGGAGCTGTTTTTT
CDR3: CASSQRARTANTGELFF

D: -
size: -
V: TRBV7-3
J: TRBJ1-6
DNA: TGTGCCAGCAGCTTAATTCCGGTCGACAGGCCATTCTATAATTCACCCCTCCACTTT
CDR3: CASSLIPVDRPFYNSPLHF

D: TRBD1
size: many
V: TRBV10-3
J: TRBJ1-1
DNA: TGTGCCATCAGTGAGCTACAGGGGCAGAAGGCTGAAGCTTTCTTT
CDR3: CAISELQGQKAEAFF

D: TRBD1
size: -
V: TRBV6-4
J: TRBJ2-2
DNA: TGTGCCAGCAGTGACACCTACAGGGGTGGGACCGGGGAGCTGTTTTTT
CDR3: CASSDTYRGGTGELFF

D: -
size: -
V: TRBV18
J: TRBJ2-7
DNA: TGTGCCAGCTCCCAAGAGCAGACAGGAACATCCTACGAGCAGTACTTC
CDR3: CASSQEQTGTSYEQYF

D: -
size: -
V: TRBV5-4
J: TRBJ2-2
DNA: TGTGCCAGCAGCTTGGAAACGGGGGTCGGGACCGGGGAGCTGTTTTTT
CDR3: CASSLETGVGTGELFF

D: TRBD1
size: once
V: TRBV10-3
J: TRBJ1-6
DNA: TGTGCCATCGCACAAATGGGACAGGGTGGTAATTCACCCCTCCACTTT
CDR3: CAIAQMGQGGNSPLHF

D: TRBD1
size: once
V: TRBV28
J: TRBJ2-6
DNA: TGTGCCAGCAGTTTAGGGGGCTTGGGACAGGGGGCCCTTTCTGGGGCCAACGTCCTGACTTTC
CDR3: CASSLGGLGQGALSGANVLTF

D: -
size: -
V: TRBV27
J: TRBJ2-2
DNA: TGTGCCAGCAGTTTACGGGTTACGAACACCGGGGAGCTGTTTTTT
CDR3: CASSLRVTNTGELFF

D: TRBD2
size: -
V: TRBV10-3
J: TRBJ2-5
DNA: TGTGCCATCAAGGCGGCGGGGGGCGTTGCGACCCAGTACTTC
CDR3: CAIKAAGGVATQYF

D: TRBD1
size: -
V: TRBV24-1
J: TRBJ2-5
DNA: TGTGCCACCAGTGATGGAGGGACCGGGACAGGGGACCAAGAGACCCAGTACTTC
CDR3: CATSDGGTGTGDQETQYF

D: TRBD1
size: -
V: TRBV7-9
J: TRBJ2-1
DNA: TGTGCCAGCAGCTCGGGACAGGGGCTGGGCAATGAGCAGTTCTTC
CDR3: CASSSGQGLGNEQFF

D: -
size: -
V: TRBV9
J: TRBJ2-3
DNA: TGTGCCAGCAGCTACCGGGGGACTCAAGCCGTAGATACGCAGTATTTT
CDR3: CASSYRGTQAVDTQYF

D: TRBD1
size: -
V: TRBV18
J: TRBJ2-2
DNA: TGTGCCAGCCCACGGACAGGGGAGAATCCCACCGGGGAGCTGTTTTTT
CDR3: CASPRTGENPTGELFF

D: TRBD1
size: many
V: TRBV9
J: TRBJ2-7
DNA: TGTGCCAGCAGCCCTCAAGGGACAGGGGTGGACGAGCAGTACTTC
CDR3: CASSPQGTGVDEQYF

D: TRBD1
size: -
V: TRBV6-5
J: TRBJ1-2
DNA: TGTGCCAGCAGGCGGACAGGGGAGCCCTATGGCTACACCTTC
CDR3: CASRRTGEPYGYTF

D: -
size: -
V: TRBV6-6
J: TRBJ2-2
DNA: TGTGCCAGCAGTCCCCTGCGGGATACCGGGGAGCTGTTTTTT
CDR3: CASSPLRDTGELFF

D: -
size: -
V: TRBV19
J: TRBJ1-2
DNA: TGTGCCAGTAGACAGGCGGCTAACTATGGCTACACCTTC
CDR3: CASRQAANYGYTF

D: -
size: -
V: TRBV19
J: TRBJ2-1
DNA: TGTGCCAGTAGTATTGGCGGGACAGTCGGTAAGCTGTTCTTC
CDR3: CASSIGGTVGKLFF

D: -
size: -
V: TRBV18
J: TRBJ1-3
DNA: TGTGCCAGCTCACCATCCCAGGACTACACCATATATTTT
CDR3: CASSPSQDYTIYF

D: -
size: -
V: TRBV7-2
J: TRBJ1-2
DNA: TGTGCCAGCAGCTCATACACCGCCTATGGCTACACCTTC
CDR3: CASSSYTAYGYTF

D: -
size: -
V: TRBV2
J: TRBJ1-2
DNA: TGTGCCACCTCGCTCCACCAGGGGCAGGTCGTCGATGGCTACACCTTC
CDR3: CATSLHQGQVVDGYTF

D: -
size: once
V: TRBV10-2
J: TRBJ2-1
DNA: TGCGCCAGCAGTGAGGCGTCCTCCTCAAACTACAATGAGCAGTTCTTC
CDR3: CASSEASSSNYNEQFF

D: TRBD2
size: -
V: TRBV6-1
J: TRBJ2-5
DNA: TGTGCCAGCAGTGAAGCACCCGGCGGGGGACAAGAGACCCAGTACTTC
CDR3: CASSEAPGGGQETQYF

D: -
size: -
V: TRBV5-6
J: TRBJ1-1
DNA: TGTGCCAGCAGCTTGATGGCGGGACGGCTGAACACTGAAGCTTTCTTT
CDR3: CASSLMAGRLNTEAFF

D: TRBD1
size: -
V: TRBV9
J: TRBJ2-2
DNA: TGTGCCAGCAGCATAAACCCAGGGGGCGTCACCGGGGAGCTGTTTTTT
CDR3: CASSINPGGVTGELFF

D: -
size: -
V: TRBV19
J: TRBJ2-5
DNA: TGTGCCAGTAGTATCGCGAAGGGGAAGACCCAGTACTTC
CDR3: CASSIAKGKTQYF

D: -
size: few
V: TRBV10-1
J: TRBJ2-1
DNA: TGCGCCAGCAGTGTTAGCGGGACAGGGCCCTACAATGAGCAGTTCTTC
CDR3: CASSVSGTGPYNEQFF

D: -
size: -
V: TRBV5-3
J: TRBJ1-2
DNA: TGTGCCAGAAGCCCCCCTCTCGGGTGCGATGGCTACACCTTC
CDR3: CARSPPLGCDGYTF

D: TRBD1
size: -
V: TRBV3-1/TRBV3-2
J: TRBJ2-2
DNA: TGTGCCAGCAGCCAGAGGACAGGTTCTCTCACCGGGGAGCTGTTTTTT
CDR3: CASSQRTGSLTGELFF

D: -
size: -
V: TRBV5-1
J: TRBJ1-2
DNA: TGCGCCAGCAGCTTGGACCCAGAACCCTATGGCTACACCTTC
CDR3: CASSLDPEPYGYTF

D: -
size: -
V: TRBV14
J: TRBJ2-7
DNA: TGTGCCAGCAGCCAGACAGGACCCTACGAGCAGTACTTC
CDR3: CASSQTGPYEQYF

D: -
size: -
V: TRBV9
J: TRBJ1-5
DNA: TGTGCCAGCAGCGTAGGCGGGGATAGCAATCAGCCCCAGCATTTT
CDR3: CASSVGGDSNQPQHF

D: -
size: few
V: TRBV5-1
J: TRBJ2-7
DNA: TGCGCCAGCAGCCTAGACAGTGTTCCCTACGAGCAGTACTTC
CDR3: CASSLDSVPYEQYF

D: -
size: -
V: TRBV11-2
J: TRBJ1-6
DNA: TGTGCCAGCAGCCTCACAGGGCTGGCGAATTCACCCCTCCACTTT
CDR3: CASSLTGLANSPLHF

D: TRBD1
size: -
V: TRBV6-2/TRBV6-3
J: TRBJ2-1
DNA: TGTGCCAGCAGTTACATCAGGGGGCCCTACAATGAGCAGTTCTTC
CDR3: CASSYIRGPYNEQFF

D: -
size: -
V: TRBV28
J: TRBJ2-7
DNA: TGTGCCAGCAGTCCAACAGGGTTGCGGGAGTACTTC
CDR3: CASSPTGLREYF

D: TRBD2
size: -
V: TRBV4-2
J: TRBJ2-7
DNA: TGTGCCAGCAGCAGGTCCTTAGCGGGGTCCTACGAGCAGTACTTC
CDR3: CASSRSLAGSYEQYF

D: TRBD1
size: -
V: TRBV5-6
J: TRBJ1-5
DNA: TGTGCCAGCAGCCACTGGACAGGGGTCAATCAGCCCCAGCATTTT
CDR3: CASSHWTGVNQPQHF

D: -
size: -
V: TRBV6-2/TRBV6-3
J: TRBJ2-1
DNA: TGTGCCAGCAGTGTAGCAGCTACTTACTACAATGAGCAGTTCTTC
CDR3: CASSVAATYYNEQFF

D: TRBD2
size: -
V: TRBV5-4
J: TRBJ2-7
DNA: TGTGCCAGCAGCATAAATAGCGGGGGCGCCCGGTACGAGCAGTACTTC
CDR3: CASSINSGGARYEQYF

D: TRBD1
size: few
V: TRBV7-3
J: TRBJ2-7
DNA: TGTGCCAGCAGCTTAAAAGGGGGACAGAGCCACGAGCAGTACTTC
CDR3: CASSLKGGQSHEQYF

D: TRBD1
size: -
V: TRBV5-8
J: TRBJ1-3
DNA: TGTGCCAGCAGCTTGGTTTTTGGGACAGCTCGTTCCCCTGGAAACACCATATATTTT
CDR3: CASSLVFGTARSPGNTIYF

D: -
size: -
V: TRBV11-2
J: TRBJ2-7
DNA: TGTGCCAGCAGCAGAGCAAACGCCTACGAGCAGTACTTC
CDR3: CASSRANAYEQYF

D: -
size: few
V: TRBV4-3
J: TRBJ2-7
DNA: TGCGCCAGCAGCCAAGATCGCGGGTACGAGCAGTACTTC
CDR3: CASSQDRGYEQYF

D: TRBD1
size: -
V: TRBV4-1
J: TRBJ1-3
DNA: TGCGCCAGCAGCCAAGCTACAGGGGACCGGAACACCATATATTTT
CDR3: CASSQATGDRNTIYF

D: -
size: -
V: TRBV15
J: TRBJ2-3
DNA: TGTGCCACCAGCAGGGACTTCACAGATACGCAGTATTTT
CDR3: CATSRDFTDTQYF

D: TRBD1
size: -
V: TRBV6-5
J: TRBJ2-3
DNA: TGTGCCAGCAGTCCCGGGACAGGGGGTATAGATACGCAGTATTTT
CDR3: CASSPGTGGIDTQYF

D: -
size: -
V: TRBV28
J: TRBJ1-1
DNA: TGTGCCAGCAGCGGACAGCCCGACACTGAAGCTTTCTTT
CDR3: CASSGQPDTEAFF

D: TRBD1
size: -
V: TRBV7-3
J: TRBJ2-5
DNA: TGTGCCAGCAGCTTAAACGCAGGGGGAGAGACCCAGTACTTC
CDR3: CASSLNAGGETQYF